This T cell receptor beta chain was captured by sequencing in a study of vaccination effects on CD4 cells after COVID-19. This table comes from immunoSEQ multiplex PCR, and its TCRdb copy is limited to in-frame clones, with some not included. The sample shows roughly 30,000 clones, 74% of them seen only once. Having been cultured for less than 12 days, the cells underwent CD4+ T cell isolation. Participants got two doses of BNT162b2 or mRNA-1273 vaccine. Concerning this clone itself: Its antigen remains unidentified.

The specimen was CD4+ T cells from PBMCs cultured without peptide, collected after COVID-19 vaccination. The sequence came from a human donor who received a COVID-19 vaccine.

Written as DNA, the CDR3 is TGCAGTGCTAGTTTGCTCAGGGGTAACACTGAAGCTTTCTTT. Encoded protein: CSASLLRGNTEAFF. V is TRBV20-1 and J is TRBJ1-1; D might be TRBD1 (6 bases). V was shortened by 3 bases and J by 2 bases, with 13 bases between the two germline ends. Germline V gene sequence: CDR1 DFQATT, CDR2 SNEGSKA (reference sequence). The CDR3 spans 14 residues.